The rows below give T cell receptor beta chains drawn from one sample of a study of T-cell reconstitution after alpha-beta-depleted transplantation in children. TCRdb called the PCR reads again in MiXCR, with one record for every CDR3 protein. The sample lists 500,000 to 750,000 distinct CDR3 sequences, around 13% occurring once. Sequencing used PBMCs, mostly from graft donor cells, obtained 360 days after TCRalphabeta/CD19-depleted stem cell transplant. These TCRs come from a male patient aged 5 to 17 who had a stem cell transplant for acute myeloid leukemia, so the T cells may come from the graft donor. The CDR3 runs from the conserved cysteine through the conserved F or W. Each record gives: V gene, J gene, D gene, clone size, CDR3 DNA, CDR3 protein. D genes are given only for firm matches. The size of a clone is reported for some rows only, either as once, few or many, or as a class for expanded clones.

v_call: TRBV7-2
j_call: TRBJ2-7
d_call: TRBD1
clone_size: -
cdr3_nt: TGTGCCAGCAGCTTACCCCGACAGGGGTCGTTCTCCTACGAGCAGTACTTC
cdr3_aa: CASSLPRQGSFSYEQYF

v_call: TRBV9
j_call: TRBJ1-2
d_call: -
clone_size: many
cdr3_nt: TGTGCCAGCAGCGTAAACACAGGCTATGGCTACACCTTC
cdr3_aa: CASSVNTGYGYTF

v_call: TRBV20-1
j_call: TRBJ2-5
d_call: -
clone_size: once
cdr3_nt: TGCAGTGCTAGGCCCGGGGAGACCCCGTACTTC
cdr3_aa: CSARPGETPYF

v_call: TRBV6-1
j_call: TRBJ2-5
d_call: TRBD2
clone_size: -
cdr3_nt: TGTGCCAGCCATAGGTCTAGCGGGAGAAGAGGGCAAGAGACCCAGTACTTC
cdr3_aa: CASHRSSGRRGQETQYF

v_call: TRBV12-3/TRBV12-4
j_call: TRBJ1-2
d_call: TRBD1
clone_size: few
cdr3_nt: TGTGCCAGCAGTTTAGAAGGGACAGGGACAATTAGAGGCTATGGCTACACCTTC
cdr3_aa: CASSLEGTGTIRGYGYTF

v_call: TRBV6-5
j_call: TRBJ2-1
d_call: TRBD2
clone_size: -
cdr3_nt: TGTGCCAGCAGTTACGGGGGACTAGCGGGAGTCCCCTACAATGAGCAGTTCTTC
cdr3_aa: CASSYGGLAGVPYNEQFF

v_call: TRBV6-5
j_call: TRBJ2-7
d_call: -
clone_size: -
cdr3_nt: TGTGCCAGCAGTTACTGGACAGTCACCTACGAGCAGTACTTC
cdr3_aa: CASSYWTVTYEQYF

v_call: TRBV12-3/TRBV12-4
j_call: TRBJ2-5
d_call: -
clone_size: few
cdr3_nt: TGTGCCAGCATTCAAAACGGGGGTAGAGAGACCCAGTACTTC
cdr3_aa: CASIQNGGRETQYF

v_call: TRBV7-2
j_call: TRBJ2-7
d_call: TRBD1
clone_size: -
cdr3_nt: TGTGCCAGCAGCTCTACCGGGACAGTCCCCTACGAGCAGTACTTC
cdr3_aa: CASSSTGTVPYEQYF

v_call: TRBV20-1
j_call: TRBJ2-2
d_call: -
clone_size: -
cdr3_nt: TGCAGTGCCCCCAGGGAGGACGGGAACACCGGGGAGCTGTTTTTT
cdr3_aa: CSAPREDGNTGELFF

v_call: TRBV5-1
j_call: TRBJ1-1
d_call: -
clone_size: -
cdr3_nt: TGCGCCAGCAGCTTGGGTCCCCCGAACACTGAAGCTTTCTTT
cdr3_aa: CASSLGPPNTEAFF

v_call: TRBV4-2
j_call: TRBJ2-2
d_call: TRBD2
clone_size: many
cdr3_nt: TGTGCCAGCAGCCCCCTACCCGTTTGGAGTAGCGGGGCCGGGGAGCTGTTTTTT
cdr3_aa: CASSPLPVWSSGAGELFF

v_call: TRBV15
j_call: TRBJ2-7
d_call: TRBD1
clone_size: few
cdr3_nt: TGTGCCACCAGACAACAGGGGCGTCCACCCTACGAGCAGTACTTC
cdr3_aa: CATRQQGRPPYEQYF

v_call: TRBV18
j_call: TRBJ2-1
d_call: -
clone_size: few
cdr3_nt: TGTGCCAGCTCACCCCTAGCTAGCAACGCCTACAATGAGCAGTTCTTC
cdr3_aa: CASSPLASNAYNEQFF

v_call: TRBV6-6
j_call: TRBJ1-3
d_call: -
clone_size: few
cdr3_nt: TGTGCCAGCAGCCACGGGTCGGGGACCATATATTTT
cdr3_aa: CASSHGSGTIYF

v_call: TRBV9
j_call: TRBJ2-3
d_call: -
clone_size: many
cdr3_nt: TGTGCCAGCAGCCCCCGGGGATTATGCCCAGATACGCAGTATTTT
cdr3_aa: CASSPRGLCPDTQYF

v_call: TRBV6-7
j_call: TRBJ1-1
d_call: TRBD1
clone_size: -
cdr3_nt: TGTGCCAGCAGTTACTCGCGTTCCTCCGGGACAGGGGAAGCTTTCTTT
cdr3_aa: CASSYSRSSGTGEAFF

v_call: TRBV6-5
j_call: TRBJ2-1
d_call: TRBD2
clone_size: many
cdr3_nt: TGTGCCAGCCATTTTGTTACTAGCGGGGCCGCCTACAATGAGCAGTTCTTC
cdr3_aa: CASHFVTSGAAYNEQFF

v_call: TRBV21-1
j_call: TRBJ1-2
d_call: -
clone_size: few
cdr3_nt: TGTGCCAGCAGCACCTGGACAGGGGCAAACTATGGCTACACCTTC
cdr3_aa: CASSTWTGANYGYTF

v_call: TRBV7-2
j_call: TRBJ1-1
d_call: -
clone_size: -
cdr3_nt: TGTGCCAGCGGCTCAAGTGCTAGCACTGAAGCTTTCTTT
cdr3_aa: CASGSSASTEAFF

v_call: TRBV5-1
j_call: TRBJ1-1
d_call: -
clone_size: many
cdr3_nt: TGCGCCAGCAGCCATGAGGTTGTCACTGAAGCTTTCTTT
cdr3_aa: CASSHEVVTEAFF

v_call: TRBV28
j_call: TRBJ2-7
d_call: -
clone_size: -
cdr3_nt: TGTGCCAGCAGTAGGAACGAGCAGTACTTC
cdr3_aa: CASSRNEQYF

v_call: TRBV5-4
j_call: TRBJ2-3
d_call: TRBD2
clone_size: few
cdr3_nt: TGTGCCAGCAGCTCGCCCGGGACTAGCGGGATTTGGACCTCTACGCAGTATTTT
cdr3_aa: CASSSPGTSGIWTSTQYF

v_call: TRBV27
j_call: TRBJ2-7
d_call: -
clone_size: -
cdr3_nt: TGTGCCAGCAGTTATAGACCCCTGAGCTCCTACGAGCAGTACTTC
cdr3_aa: CASSYRPLSSYEQYF

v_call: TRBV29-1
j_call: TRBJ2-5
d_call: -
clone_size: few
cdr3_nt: TGCAGCGTACTCAAAATCCAAGAGACCCAGTACTTC
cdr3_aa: CSVLKIQETQYF

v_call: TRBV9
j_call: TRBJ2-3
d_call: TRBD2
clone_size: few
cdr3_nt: TGTGCCAGCACCACGGCGGGAGGGAGCACAGATACGCAGTATTTT
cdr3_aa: CASTTAGGSTDTQYF

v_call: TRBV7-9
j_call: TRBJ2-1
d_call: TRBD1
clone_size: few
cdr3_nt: TGTGCCAGCAGCTCAACCAGGGGGCCTTACTCCTACAATGAGCAGTTCTTC
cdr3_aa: CASSSTRGPYSYNEQFF

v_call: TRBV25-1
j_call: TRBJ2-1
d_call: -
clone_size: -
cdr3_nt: TGTGCCAGCAGTGAATATAGGCGTGAGCAGTTCTTC
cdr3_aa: CASSEYRREQFF

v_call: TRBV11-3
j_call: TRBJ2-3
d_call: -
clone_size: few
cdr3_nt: TGTGCCAGCAGCTCCTTCTTGGCTCACACAGATACGCAGTATTTT
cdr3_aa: CASSSFLAHTDTQYF

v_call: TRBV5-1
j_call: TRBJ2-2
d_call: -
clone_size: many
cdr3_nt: TGTGCTAGCAGCTTGGAAGGGGGCACCGGGGAGCTGTTTTTT
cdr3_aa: CASSLEGGTGELFF

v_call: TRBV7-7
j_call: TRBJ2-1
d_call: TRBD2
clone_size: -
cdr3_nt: TGTGCTAGCAGCTTAGGTATAGCGGGATCTAATGAGCAGTTCTTC
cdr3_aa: CASSLGIAGSNEQFF

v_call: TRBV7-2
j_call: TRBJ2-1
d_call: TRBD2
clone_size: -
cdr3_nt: TGTGCCAGCAGGTCCAATCTAGCGGATCTATACAATGAGCAGTTCTTC
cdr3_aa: CASRSNLADLYNEQFF

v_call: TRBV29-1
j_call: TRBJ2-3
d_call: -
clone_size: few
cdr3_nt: TGCAGCGTTGAAGGGGATAGAGGCCCAGATACGCAGTATTTT
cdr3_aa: CSVEGDRGPDTQYF

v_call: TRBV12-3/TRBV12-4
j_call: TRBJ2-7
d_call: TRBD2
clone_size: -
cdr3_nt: TGTGCCAGCAGAGAGGGGACTAGCGCCCTCTACGAGCAGTACTTC
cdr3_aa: CASREGTSALYEQYF

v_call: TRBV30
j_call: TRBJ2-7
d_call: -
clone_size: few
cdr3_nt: TGTGCCTCACAACTCGCCTCCGAGCAGTACTTC
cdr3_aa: CASQLASEQYF

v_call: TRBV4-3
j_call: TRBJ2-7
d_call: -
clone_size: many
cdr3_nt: TGCGCCAGCAGCCAAGTGCGGCAGGCTACCTACGAGCAGTACTTC
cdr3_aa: CASSQVRQATYEQYF

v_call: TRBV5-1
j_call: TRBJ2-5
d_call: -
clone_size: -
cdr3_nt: TGCGCCAGCAGCACCACAGCCAGAGGGGCCCAGGGGACCCAGTACTTC
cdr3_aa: CASSTTARGAQGTQYF

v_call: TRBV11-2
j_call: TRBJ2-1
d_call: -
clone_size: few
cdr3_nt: TGTGCCAGCAGCTTCCCGGGTTTCAATGAGCAGTTCTTC
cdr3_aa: CASSFPGFNEQFF

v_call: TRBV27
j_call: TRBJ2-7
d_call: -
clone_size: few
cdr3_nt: TGTGCCAGCAGCAGGGGTTTATCCTACGAGCAGTACTTC
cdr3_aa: CASSRGLSYEQYF

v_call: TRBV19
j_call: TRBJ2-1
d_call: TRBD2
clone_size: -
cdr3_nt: TGTGCCAGTAGTAGGGTAGCGGGATGGCGATACAATGAGCAGTTCTTC
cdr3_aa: CASSRVAGWRYNEQFF